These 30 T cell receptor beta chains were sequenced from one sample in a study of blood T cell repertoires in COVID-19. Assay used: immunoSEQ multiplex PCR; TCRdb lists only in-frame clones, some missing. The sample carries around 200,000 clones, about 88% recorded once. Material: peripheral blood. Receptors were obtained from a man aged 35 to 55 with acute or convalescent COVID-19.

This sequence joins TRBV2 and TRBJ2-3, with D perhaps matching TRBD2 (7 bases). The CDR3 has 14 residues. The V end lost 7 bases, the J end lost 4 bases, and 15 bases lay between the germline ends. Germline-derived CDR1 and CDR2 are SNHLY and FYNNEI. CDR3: CASKGGLTSDTQYF. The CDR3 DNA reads TGTGCCAGCAAGGGGGGGTTAACTTCAGATACGCAGTATTTT.

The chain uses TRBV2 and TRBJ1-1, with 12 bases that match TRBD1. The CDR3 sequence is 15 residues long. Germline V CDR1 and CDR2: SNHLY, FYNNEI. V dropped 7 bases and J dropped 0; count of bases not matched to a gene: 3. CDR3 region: CASMGDRGLNTEAFF. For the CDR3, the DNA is TGTGCCAGCATGGGGGACAGGGGGCTGAACACTGAAGCTTTCTTT.

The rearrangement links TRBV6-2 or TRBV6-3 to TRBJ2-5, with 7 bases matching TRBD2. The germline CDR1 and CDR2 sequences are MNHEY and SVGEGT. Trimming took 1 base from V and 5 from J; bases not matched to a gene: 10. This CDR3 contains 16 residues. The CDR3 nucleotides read TGTGCCAGCAGTTACTGGGCTAGCGGCCCAGGGGAGACCCAGTACTTC. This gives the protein CASSYWASGPGETQYF.

CDR3 DNA: TGTGCCACCAGTGAAGGTGGCACAGGGAAGAATCAGCCCCAGCATTTT. This translates into CATSEGGTGKNQPQHF. The chain joins TRBV24-1 to TRBJ1-5; possible D gene TRBD1, 6 bases. CDR3 size: 16 residues. Germline V gene data show CDR1 as KGHDR and CDR2 as SFDVKD. V lost 4 bases and J 4 bases, leaving 16 bases between the germline ends.

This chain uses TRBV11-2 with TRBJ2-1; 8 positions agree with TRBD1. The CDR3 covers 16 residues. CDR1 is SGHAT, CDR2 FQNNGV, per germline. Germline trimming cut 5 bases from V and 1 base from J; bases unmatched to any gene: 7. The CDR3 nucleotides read TGTGCCAGCAGCCCAGCCGGGACAGGTTCCTACAATGAGCAGTTCTTC. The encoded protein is CASSPAGTGSYNEQFF.

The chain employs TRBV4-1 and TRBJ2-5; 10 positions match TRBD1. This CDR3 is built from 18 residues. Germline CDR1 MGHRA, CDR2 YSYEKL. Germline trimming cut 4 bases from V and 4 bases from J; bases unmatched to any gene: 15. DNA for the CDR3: TGCGCCAGCAGCCCCTACTCCGGGACAGGGGATTCGGGAGAGACCCAGTACTTC. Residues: CASSPYSGTGDSGETQYF.

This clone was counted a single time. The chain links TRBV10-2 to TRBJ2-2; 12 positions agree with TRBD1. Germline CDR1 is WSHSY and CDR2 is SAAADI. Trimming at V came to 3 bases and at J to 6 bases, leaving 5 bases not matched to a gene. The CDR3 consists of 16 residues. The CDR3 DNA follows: TGCGCCAGCAGTGAATATGGGACAGGGGGCGCCGGGGAGCTGTTTTTT. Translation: CASSEYGTGGAGELFF.

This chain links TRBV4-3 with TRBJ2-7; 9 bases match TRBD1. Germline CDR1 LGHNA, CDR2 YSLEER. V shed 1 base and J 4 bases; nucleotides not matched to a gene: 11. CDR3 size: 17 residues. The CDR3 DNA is TGCGCCAGCAGCCAAGGATTAGGGACAGGGAGTAATTACGAGCAGTACTTC. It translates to CASSQGLGTGSNYEQYF.

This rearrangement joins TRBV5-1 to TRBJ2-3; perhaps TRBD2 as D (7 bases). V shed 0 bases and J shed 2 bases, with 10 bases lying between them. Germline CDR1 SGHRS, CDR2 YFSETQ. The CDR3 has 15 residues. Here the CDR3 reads CASSLAGGPTDTQYF. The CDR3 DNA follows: TGCGCCAGCAGCTTGGCGGGGGGCCCCACAGATACGCAGTATTTT.

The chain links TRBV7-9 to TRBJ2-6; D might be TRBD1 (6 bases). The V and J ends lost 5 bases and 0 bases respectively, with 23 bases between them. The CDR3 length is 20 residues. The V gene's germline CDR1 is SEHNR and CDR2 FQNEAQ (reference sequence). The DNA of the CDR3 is TGTGCCAGCAGCACGCGATTGGCACCGGGACAAACCTCTGGGGCCAACGTCCTGACTTTC. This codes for CASSTRLAPGQTSGANVLTF.

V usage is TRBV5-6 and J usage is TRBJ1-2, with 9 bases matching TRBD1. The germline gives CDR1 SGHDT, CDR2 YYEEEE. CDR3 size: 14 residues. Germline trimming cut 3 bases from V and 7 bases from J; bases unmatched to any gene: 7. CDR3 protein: CASSSGQGKVGYTF. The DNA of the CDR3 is TGTGCCAGCAGCTCGGGACAGGGAAAGGTTGGCTACACCTTC.

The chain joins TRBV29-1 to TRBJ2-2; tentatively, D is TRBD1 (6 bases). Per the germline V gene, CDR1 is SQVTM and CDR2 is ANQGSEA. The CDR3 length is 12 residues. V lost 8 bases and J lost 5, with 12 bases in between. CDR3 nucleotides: TGCAGCCTCCCTACAGGGACCGGGGAGCTGTTTTTT. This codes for CSLPTGTGELFF.

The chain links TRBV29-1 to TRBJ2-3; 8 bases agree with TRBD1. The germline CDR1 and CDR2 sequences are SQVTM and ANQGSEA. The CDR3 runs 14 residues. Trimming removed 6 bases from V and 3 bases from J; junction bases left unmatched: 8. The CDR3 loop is CSVAGGSGTDTQYF. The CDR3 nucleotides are TGCAGCGTCGCAGGGGGCTCGGGAACAGATACGCAGTATTTT.

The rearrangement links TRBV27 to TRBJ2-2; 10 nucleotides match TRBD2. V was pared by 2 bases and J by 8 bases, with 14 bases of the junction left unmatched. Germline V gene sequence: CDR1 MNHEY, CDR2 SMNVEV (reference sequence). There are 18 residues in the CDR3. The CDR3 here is CASSLGSGSGRSEGELFF. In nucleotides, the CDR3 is TGTGCCAGCAGTTTAGGGTCAGGTAGCGGGAGGTCGGAAGGGGAGCTGTTTTTT.

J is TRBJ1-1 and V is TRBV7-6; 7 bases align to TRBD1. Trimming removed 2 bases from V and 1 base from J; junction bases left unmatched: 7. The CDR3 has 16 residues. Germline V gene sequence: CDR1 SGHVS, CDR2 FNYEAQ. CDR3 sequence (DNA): TGTGCCAGCAGCTTACCCTCGACAGGGAAGAACACTGAAGCTTTCTTT. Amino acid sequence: CASSLPSTGKNTEAFF.

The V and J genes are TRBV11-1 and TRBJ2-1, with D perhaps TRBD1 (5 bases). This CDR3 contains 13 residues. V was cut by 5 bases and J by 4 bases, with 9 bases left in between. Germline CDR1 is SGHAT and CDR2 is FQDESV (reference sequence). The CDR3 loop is CASSRQSYNEQFF. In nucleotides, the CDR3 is TGTGCCAGCAGCCGACAGAGTTACAATGAGCAGTTCTTC. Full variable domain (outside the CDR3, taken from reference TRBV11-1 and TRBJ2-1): EAEVAQSPRYKITEKSQAVAFWCDPISGHATLYWYRQILGQGPELLVQFQDESVVDDSQLPKDRFSAERLKGVDSTLKIQPAELGDSAMYLCASSRQSYNEQFFGPGTRLTVL.

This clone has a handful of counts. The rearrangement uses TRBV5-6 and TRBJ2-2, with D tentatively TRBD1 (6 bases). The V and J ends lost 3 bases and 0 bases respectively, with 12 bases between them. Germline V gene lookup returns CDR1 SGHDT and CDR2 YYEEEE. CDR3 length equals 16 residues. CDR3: CASSSWTDTNTGELFF. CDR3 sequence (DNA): TGTGCCAGCAGCTCATGGACAGATACGAACACCGGGGAGCTGTTTTTT.

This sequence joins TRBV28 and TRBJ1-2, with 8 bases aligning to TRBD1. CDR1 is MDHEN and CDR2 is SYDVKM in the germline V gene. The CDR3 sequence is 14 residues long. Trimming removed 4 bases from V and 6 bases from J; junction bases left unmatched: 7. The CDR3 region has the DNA TGTGCCAGCAGTTCAGGGGGCCTTCCGGATGGCTACACCTTC. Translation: CASSSGGLPDGYTF.

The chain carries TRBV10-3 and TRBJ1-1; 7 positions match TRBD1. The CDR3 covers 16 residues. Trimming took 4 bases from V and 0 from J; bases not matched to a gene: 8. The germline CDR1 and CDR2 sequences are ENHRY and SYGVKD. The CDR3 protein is CAISGRGQIMNTEAFF. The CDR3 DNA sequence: TGTGCCATCAGTGGGAGGGGACAGATTATGAACACTGAAGCTTTCTTT.

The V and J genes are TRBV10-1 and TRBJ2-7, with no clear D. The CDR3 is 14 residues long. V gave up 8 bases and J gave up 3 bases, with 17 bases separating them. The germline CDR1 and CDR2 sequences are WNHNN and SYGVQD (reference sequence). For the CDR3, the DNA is TGCGCCAGCTTCCCCCGCCCTACGGTCTACGAGCAGTACTTC. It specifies CASFPRPTVYEQYF.

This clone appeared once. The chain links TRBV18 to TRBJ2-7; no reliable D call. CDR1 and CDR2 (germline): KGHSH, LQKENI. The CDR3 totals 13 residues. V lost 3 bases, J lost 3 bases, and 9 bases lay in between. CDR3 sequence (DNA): TGTGCCAGCTCACCGACGGAGAGCTACGAGCAGTACTTC. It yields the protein CASSPTESYEQYF.

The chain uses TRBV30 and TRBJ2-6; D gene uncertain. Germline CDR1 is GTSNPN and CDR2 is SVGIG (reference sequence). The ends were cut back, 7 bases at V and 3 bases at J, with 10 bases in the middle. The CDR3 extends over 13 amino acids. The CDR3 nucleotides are TGTGCCTCCGCCGGAGTTGGGGCCAACGTCCTGACTTTC. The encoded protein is CASAGVGANVLTF.

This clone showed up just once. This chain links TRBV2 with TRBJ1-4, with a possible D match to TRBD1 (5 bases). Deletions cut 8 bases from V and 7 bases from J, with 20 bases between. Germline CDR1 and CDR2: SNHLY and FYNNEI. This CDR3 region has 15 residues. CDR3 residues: CASAQVASGGEKLFF. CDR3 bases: TGTGCCAGCGCCCAGGTGGCTTCCGGGGGTGAAAAACTGTTTTTT.

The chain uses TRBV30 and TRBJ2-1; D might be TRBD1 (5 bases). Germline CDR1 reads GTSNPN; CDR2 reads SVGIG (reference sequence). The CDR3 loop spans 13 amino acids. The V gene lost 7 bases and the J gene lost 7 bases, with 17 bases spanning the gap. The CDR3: CASSQEWGNEQFF. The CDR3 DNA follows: TGTGCCTCATCACAGGAGTGGGGAAATGAGCAGTTCTTC.

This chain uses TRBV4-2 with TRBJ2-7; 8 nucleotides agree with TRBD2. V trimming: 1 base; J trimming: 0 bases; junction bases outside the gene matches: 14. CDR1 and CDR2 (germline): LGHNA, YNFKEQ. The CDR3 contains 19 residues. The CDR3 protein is CASSQALDSGDPSSYEQYF. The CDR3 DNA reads TGTGCCAGCAGCCAAGCCTTGGATAGCGGGGACCCCTCCTCCTACGAGCAGTACTTC.

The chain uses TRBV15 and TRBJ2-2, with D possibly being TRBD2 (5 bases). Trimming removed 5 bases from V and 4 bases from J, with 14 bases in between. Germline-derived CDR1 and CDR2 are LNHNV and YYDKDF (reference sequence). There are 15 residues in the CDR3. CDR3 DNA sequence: TGTGCCACCAGCGTCAGCGGCGGTGGCACCGGGGAGCTGTTTTTT. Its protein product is CATSVSGGGTGELFF.

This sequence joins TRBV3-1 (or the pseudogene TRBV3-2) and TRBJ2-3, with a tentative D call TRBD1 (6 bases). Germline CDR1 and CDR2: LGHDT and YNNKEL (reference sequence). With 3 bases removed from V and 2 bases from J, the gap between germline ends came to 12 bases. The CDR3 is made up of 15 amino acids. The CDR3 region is CASSHRDTSTDTQYF. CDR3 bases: TGTGCCAGCAGCCACCGGGACACATCCACAGATACGCAGTATTTT.

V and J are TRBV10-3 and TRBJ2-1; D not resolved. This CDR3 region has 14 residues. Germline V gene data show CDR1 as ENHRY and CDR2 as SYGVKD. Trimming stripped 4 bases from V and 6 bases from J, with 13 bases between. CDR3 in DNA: TGTGCCATCAGTGGAGGAGCAGTGTCCAATGAGCAGTTCTTC. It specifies CAISGGAVSNEQFF.

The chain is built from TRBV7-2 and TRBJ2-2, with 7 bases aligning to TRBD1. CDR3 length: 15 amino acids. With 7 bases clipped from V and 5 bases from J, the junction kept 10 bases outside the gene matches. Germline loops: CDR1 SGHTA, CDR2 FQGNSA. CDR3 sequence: CASTLATGLTGELFF. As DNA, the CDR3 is TGTGCCAGCACCCTCGCGACAGGGTTGACCGGGGAGCTGTTTTTT.

The CDR3 loop reads CASSPPEGGYTF. As DNA, the CDR3 is TGTGCCAGCTCACCACCCGAGGGAGGCTACACCTTC. The chain employs TRBV18 and TRBJ1-2; no clear D. Trimming took off 0 bases at V and 8 bases at J, with 7 bases between the two ends. The germline gives CDR1 KGHSH, CDR2 LQKENI. This CDR3 has 12 amino acids. The variable domain in full, completed from reference TRBV18 and TRBJ1-2, reads NAGVMQNPRHLVRRRGQEARLRCSPMKGHSHVYWYRQLPEEGLKFMVYLQKENIIDESGMPKERFSAEFPKEGPSILRIQQVVRGDSAAYFCASSPPEGGYTFGSGTRLTVV.